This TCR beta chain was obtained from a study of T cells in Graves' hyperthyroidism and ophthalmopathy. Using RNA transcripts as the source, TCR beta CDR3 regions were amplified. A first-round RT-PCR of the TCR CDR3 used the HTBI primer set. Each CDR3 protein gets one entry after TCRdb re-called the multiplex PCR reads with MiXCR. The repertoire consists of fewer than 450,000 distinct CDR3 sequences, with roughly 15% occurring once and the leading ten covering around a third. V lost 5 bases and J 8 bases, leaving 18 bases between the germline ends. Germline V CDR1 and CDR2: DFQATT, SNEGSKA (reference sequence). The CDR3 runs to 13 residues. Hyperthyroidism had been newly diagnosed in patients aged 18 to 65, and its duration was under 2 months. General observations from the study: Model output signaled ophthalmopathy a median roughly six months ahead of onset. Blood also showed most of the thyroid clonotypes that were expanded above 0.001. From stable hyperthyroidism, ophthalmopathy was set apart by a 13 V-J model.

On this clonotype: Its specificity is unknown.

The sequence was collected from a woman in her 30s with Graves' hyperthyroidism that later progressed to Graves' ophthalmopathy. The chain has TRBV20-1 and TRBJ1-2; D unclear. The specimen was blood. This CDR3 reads CSAQESSARGYTF. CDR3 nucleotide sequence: TGCAGTGCTCAGGAAAGCAGCGCAAGGGGCTACACCTTC.